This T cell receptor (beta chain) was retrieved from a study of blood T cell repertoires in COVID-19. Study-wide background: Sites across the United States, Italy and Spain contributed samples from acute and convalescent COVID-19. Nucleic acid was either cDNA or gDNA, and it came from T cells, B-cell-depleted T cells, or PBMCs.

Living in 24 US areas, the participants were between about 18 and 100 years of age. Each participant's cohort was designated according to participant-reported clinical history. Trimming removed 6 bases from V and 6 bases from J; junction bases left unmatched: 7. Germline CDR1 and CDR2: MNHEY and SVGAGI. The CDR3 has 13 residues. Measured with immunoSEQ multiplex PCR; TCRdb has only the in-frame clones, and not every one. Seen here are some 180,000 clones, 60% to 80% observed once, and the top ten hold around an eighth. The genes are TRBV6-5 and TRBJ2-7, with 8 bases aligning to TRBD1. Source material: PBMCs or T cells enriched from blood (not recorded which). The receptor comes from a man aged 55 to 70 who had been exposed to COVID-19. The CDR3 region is CASRRKTGAEQYF. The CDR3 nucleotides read TGTGCCAGCAGACGTAAGACAGGGGCCGAGCAGTACTTC.